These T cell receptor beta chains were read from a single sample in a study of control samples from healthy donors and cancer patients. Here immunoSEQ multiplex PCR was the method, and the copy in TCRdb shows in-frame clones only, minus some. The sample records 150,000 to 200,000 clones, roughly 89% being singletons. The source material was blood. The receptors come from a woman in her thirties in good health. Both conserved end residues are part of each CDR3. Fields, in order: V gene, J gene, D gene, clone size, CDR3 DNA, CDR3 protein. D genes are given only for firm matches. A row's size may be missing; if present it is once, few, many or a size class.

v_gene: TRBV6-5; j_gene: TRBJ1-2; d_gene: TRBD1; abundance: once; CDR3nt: TGTGCCAGCAGTTACTCTGGACAGGGCCGCGGCTACACCTTC; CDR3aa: CASSYSGQGRGYTF
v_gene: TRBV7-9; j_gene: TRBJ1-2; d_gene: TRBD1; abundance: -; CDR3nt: TGTGCCAGCACCCTAGACGGGACAGGGCTGGGGGGCTACACCTTC; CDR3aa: CASTLDGTGLGGYTF
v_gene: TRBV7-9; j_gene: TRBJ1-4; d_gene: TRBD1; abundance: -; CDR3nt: TGTGCCAGCAGCCAGATACAGGGGGCAACTAATGAAAAACTGTTTTTT; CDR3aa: CASSQIQGATNEKLFF
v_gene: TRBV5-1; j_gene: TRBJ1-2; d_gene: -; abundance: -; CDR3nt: TGCGCCAGCAGCTTGGGGAAGAACTATGGCTACACCTTC; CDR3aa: CASSLGKNYGYTF
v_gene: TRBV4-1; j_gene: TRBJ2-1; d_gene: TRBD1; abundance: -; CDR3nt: TGCGCCAGCAGCCAAGATAATTCGGACAGGGGACGCGATGAGCAGTTCTTC; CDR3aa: CASSQDNSDRGRDEQFF
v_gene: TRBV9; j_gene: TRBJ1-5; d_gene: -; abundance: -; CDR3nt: TGTGCCAGCAGCGTACAACAGCCCCAGCATTTT; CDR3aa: CASSVQQPQHF
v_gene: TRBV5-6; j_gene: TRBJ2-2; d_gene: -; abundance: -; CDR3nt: TGTGCCAGCAGGCGGTACACCGGGGAGCTGTTTTTT; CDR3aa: CASRRYTGELFF
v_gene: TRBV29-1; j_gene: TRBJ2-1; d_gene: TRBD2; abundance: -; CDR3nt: TGCAGCGTTGAAGGGACTAGTCGGCGTGAGCAGTTCTTC; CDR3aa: CSVEGTSRREQFF
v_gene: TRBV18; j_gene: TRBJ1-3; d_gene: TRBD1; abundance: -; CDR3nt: TGTGCCAGCCGGACAGGGTTCGGAAACACCATATATTTT; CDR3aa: CASRTGFGNTIYF
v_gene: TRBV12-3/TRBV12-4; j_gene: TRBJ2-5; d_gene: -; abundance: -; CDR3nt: TGTGCCAGCAGCCACCTGACCCAAGAGACCCAGTACTTC; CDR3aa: CASSHLTQETQYF
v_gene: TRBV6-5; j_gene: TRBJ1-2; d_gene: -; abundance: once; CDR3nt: TGTGCCGGGAAACGGACGGGACCTAACTATGGCTACACCTTC; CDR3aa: CAGKRTGPNYGYTF
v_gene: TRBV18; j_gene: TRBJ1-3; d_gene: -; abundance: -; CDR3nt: TGTGCCAGCTCCGCGGACACCTCTGGAAACACCATATATTTT; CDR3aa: CASSADTSGNTIYF
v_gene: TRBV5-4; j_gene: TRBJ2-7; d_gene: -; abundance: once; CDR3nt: TGTGCCAGCAGCTTTCGCGGCGAGCAGTACTTC; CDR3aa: CASSFRGEQYF
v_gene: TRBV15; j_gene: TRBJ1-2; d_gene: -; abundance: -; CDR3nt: TGTGCCACCAGCAGAGATCGGGGGATCGGGTATGGCTACACCTTC; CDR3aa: CATSRDRGIGYGYTF
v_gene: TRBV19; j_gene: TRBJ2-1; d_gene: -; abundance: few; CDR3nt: TGTGCCAGTAGTATGGGCGGGACGGGGAATGAGCAGTTCTTC; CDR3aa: CASSMGGTGNEQFF
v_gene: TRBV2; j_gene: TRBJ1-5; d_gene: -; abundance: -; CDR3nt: TGTGCCAGCACTGAACGGGGATTTCAGCCCCAGCATTTT; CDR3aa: CASTERGFQPQHF
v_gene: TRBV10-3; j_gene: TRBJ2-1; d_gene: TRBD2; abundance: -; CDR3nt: TGTGCCATCAGTGTTCTAGCGGGAGATGAGCAGTTCTTC; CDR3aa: CAISVLAGDEQFF
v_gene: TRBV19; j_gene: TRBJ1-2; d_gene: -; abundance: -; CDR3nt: TGTGCCAGTAGTATGTTCGGGGCGAACTATGGCTACACCTTC; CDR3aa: CASSMFGANYGYTF
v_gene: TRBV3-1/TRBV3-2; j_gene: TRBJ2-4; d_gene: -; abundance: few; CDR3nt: TGTGCCAGCAGCCAAGATGGGGTCGCCAAAAACATTCAGTACTTC; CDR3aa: CASSQDGVAKNIQYF
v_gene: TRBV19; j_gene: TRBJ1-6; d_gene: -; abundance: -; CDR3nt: TGTGCCAGTAGCGACAGGAGTATAAATTCACCCCTCCACTTT; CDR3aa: CASSDRSINSPLHF
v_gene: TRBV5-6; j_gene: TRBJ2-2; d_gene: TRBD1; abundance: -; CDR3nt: TGTGCCAGCAGCTTGCGGAGGACAGGGTTCGCCGGGGAGCTGTTTTTT; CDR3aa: CASSLRRTGFAGELFF
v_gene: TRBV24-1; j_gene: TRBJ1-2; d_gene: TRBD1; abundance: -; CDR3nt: TGTGCCACCAGTGACCCGACAGGGGGGCACTATGGCTACACCTTC; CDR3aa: CATSDPTGGHYGYTF
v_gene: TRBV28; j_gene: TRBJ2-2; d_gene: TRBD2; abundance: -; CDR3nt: TGTGCCAGCAGTCCAGCGGGAGCGGACACCGGGGAGCTGTTTTTT; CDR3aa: CASSPAGADTGELFF
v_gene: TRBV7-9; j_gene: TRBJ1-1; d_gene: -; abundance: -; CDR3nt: TGTGCCAGCAGCGAACGACCACAGGGAATCACTGAAGCTTTCTTT; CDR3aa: CASSERPQGITEAFF
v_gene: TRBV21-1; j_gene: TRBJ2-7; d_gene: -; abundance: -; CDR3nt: TGTGCCAGCAGCAAAGCGCTTTGGGCTAGCGGGAGGGCGGGCGAGCAGTACTTC; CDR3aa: CASSKALWASGRAGEQYF
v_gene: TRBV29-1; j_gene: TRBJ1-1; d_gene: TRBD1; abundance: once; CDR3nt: TGCAGCGTTTCCGGGACAGGGGATACTGAAGCTTTCTTT; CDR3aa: CSVSGTGDTEAFF
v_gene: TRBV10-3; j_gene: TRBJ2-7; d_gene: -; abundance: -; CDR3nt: TGTGCCATCAGTGATATGAGGGGTTACGAGCAGTACTTC; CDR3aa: CAISDMRGYEQYF
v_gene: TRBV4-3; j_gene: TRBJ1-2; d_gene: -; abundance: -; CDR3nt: TGCGCCAGCAGCCAAGACGAGGGGTCCTATGGCTACACCTTC; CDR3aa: CASSQDEGSYGYTF
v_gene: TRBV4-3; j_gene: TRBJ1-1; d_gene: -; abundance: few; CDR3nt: TGCGCCAGCAGCCGCGCGGACACCCACACTGAAGCTTTCTTT; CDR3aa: CASSRADTHTEAFF
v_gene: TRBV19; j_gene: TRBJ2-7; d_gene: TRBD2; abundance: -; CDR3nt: TGTGCCAGTAGTAGGAGGAGGGTTGGACTAGCGGGAGGGCCCCACGAGCAGTACTTC; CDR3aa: CASSRRRVGLAGGPHEQYF
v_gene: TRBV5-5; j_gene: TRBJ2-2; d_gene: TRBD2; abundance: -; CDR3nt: TGTGCCAGCAGCTTGGTGGACGGGGGGGTCACCGGGGAGCTGTTTTTT; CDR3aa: CASSLVDGGVTGELFF
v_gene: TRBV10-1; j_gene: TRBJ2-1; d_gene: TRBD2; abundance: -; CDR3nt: TGCGCCAGCAGTGGTGCTAGCGGGCGCAATGAGCAGTTCTTC; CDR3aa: CASSGASGRNEQFF
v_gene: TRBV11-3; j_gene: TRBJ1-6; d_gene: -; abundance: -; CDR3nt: TGTGCCAGCAGCTTGGGCTCCTATAATTCACCCCTCCACTTT; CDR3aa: CASSLGSYNSPLHF
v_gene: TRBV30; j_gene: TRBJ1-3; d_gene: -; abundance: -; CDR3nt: TGTGCCTGGAGTGTGACAAACACCATATATTTT; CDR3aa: CAWSVTNTIYF
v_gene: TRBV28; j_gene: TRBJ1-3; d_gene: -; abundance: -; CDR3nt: TGTGCCAGCAGTGCCGGGACACACTCTGGAAACACCATATATTTT; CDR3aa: CASSAGTHSGNTIYF
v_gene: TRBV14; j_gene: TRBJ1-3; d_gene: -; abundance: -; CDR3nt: TGTGCCAGCAGCCGATACGGCTCTGGAAACACCATATATTTT; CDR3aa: CASSRYGSGNTIYF
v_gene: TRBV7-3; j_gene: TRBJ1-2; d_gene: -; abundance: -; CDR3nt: TGTGCCAGCAGCTTCCGGGACCCCCCTCAGGACTATGGCTACACCTTC; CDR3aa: CASSFRDPPQDYGYTF
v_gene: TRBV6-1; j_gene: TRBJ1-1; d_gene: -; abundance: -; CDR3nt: TGTGCCAGCAGTCCCAGGGGGAACACTGAAGCTTTCTTT; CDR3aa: CASSPRGNTEAFF
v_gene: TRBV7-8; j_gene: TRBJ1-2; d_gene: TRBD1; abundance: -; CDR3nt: TGTGCCAGCAGCCCAAGGACAGGGGACTATGGCTACACCTTC; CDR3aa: CASSPRTGDYGYTF
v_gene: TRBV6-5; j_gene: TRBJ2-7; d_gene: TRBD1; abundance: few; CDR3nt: TGTGCCAGCAGTTACAGGGACAGGTCCTACGAGCAGTACTTC; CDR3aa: CASSYRDRSYEQYF
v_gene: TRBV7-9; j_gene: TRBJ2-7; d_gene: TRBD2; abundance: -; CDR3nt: TGTGCCAGCAGCTCCGCGGGAGGGTACGAGCAGTACTTC; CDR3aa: CASSSAGGYEQYF
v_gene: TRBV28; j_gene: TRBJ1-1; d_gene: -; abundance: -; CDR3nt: TGTGCCAGCAGTTTAGAGGGATTGGACACTGAAGCTTTCTTT; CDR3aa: CASSLEGLDTEAFF
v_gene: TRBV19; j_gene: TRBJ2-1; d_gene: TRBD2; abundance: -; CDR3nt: TGTGCCAGTAGTATAGGACGTAGAGCGGGAAACAATGAGCAGTTCTTC; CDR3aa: CASSIGRRAGNNEQFF
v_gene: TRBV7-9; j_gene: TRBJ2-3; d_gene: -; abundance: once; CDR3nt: TGTGCCAGCAGCTTAGGACTTGAAGATACGCAGTATTTT; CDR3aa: CASSLGLEDTQYF
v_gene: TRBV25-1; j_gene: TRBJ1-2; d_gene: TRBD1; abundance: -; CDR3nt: TGTGCCAGCAGTGAATCCAGGGACAGCTATGGCTACACCTTC; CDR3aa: CASSESRDSYGYTF
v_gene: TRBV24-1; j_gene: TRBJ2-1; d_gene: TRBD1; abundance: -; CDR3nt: TGTGCCACCAGTGATGCACAGGGGGCGAGCTCCTACAATGAGCAGTTCTTC; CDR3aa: CATSDAQGASSYNEQFF
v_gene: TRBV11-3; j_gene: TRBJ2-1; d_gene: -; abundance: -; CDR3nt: TGTGCCAGCAGTCAGGGTGGGTACGGGTTTGAGCAGTTCTTC; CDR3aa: CASSQGGYGFEQFF
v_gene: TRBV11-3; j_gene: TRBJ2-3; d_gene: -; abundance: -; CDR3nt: TGTGCCAGCAGCTTAGCGGGAGAGGATACGCAGTATTTT; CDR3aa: CASSLAGEDTQYF
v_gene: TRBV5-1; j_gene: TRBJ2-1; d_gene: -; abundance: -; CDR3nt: TGCGCCAGCAGTCTTAGGGGGGACTCCTACAATGAGCAGTTCTTC; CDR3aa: CASSLRGDSYNEQFF
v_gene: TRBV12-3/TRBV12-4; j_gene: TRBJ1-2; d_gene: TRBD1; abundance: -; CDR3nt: TGTACCAGCAGTCTTACAGGGGTTGGCTACACCTTC; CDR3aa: CTSSLTGVGYTF
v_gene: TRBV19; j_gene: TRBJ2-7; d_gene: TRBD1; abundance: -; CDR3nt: TGTGCCAGTAGTCACCCCGGGACAGGCTCCTACGAGCAGTACTTC; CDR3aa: CASSHPGTGSYEQYF